Listed here is a single TCR beta chain. This clonotype was detected ten times or more. It lacks a known antigen. The sample holds no much larger clone one base away, and base qualities are not on file. A patient counted as having stable Graves' hyperthyroidism if no progression to ophthalmopathy occurred over 18 months of follow-up. Hyperthyroidism patients were newly diagnosed, had a disease duration of under 2 months, and were aged 18 to 65 years. Any patient with an uncontrolled infection, another autoimmune disease, pregnancy or lactation was excluded. Diagnoses were based on clinical symptoms, serum thyroxine and TRAb, thyroid ultrasound and orbital computed tomography. PBMCs were isolated from about 10 ml of fresh peripheral blood by Ficoll-Paque density gradient centrifugation. Trizol reagent was used to extract total RNA, and RNA quality was then checked on an Agilent 2100 Bioanalyzer. The TCR beta CDR3 regions were amplified from RNA transcripts. For the first round of RT-PCR on the TCR CDR3, the HTBI primer set was used together with the Qiagen OneStep RT-PCR kit. A second multiplex PCR round built the libraries, followed by size selection and purification. Libraries were sequenced paired-end with 100 bp reads on an Illumina HiSeq2000. As for the original processing: SOAPnuke was used to process the raw data, with reads discarded if the reads contained adapters or uncalled bases, had a mean Phred below 15, or lacked an exact constant-primer or identifier match. COPE v1.2.5 was used to merge high-quality paired reads, and clonotypes were defined as unique nucleotide sequences. MiTCR v1.1 was used to align the clonotypes against IMGT TRBV, TRBD and TRBJ reference segments. The analysis was restricted to V-J combinations with a frequency above 0.0001, which together covered roughly 99% of the repertoires. The TCS score was defined as the ratio of F50 (clonal expansion) to E x V (chaos), calculated using BLOSUM62-based TCRdist between CDR3 peptides within each V-J. Welch's t-statistics and random forest reduced just over 500 V-J features to under 15, which were used in a naive Bayes classifier (R e1071). TCRdb reprocessing: public reads trimmed at Q25 with fastp, clones called with MiXCR, in-frame beta chains kept. Rows are unified per CDR3 protein, each entry keeping the most common DNA and genes. The V and J calls come from TCRdb's annotation, not from the publication. For this sample the table gives a few hundred thousand distinct CDR3 sequences, of which about 15% were detected only once. 6.5% to 8% of the sample is taken by the ten largest.

The data are from a study of T cells in Graves' hyperthyroidism and ophthalmopathy (dated by TCRdb to about 2019). Study-wide context: Peripheral blood samples were taken at initial diagnosis, before any treatment was given. The 100 or so discovery patients were randomly divided into training and test sets at a 7:3 ratio. To identify distinguishing TCR V-J signatures, a discovery cohort of about 95 patients was used, comprising some 45 with Graves' ophthalmopathy and around 57 with stable Graves' hyperthyroidism. Once sampling was done, hyperthyroidism patients were given methimazole at a starting dose of 30 mg daily, whereas ophthalmopathy patients were given high-dose intravenous methylprednisolone. Whether ophthalmopathy could be predicted prospectively was tested in an independent validation cohort made up of some 20 hyperthyroidism patients plus 17 patients who later progressed to ophthalmopathy. In about 6 Graves' hyperthyroidism patients, the study also compared T-cell repertoires from thyroid tissue with T-cell repertoires from blood. The paper describes TCR Vbeta CDR3 sequencing of 135 peripheral blood samples, made up of around 41 ophthalmopathy patients, some 76 hyperthyroidism patients and around 17 progressor patients. Study-level results and caveats: A model built on a 13 V-J signature distinguished ophthalmopathy from stable hyperthyroidism, reaching about 89% sensitivity and 81.08% specificity in cross-validation and 80%/75% in testing. Most expanded thyroid clonotypes (frequency above 0.001) were also found in blood, which suggests that blood repertoires may mirror thyroid immune responses. In validation, the model predicted progression to ophthalmopathy with 55% to 71% sensitivity and around 72% specificity, a median of about six months before onset. No statistical method was used to fix the sample size in advance, and group allocation was not hidden from the investigators.

The CDR3 goes from the cysteine to the phenylalanine over 12 residues. Of the read, only the CDR3 DNA is kept; its 36 bases are in frame from base 1. Trimming takes 0 bases from V and 9 bases from J, and the germline ends sit 8 bases apart. CDR1 and CDR2, looked up from the germline V gene (reference sequence), are LGHDT and YNNKEL. The V and J genes are TRBV3-1 and TRBJ1-2; the D region possibly corresponds to TRBD1 (6 bases align). The sequenced material came from blood. This receptor was taken from a woman aged 25 to 45 with Graves' hyperthyroidism. The DNA reads as follows: TGTGCCAGCAGCCAAGAGGACAGACGCTACACCTTC. It is translated as CASSQEDRRYTF.